This record concerns one T cell receptor (beta chain) sequence. Donors of Cohort 3 who recovered were those that had two negative PCRs, clearance, or symptom resolution. This entry belongs to a study of blood T cell repertoires in COVID-19. Study background: Sample material is recorded as cDNA or gDNA derived from T cells, B-cell-depleted T cells, or PBMCs.

In the source study's methods: The authors estimated nucleated cell counts from reference gene primer amplification. Profiled with immunoSEQ multiplex PCR; TCRdb holds only in-frame clones, not every one. V and J calls and clone size are copied from that table; D and trimming were computed from the DNA. The data contain about 350,000 clones, 87% of them seen just once; the ten biggest clones take up approximately 0.93%. The receptor was isolated from a woman in her twenties or thirties who had recovered from COVID-19. Sequences were obtained from PBMCs or T cells enriched from blood (not recorded which).

CDR3 in amino acids: CASSQTTPGTGSEKLFF. The CDR3 DNA reads TGCGCCAGCAGCCAAACCACCCCCGGGACAGGGAGTGAAAAACTGTTTTTT. The rearrangement joins TRBV4-3 to TRBJ1-4, with TRBD1 identical over 9 bases. This CDR3 spans 17 amino acids. Germline V gives CDR1 LGHNA, CDR2 YSLEER. Trimming removed 2 bases from V and 7 bases from J; junction bases left unmatched: 11.